What follows are 29 T cell receptor beta chains derived from one specimen sequenced in a study of blood T cell repertoires in COVID-19 (dated by TCRdb to about 2020). The library was generated by the immunoSEQ multiplex PCR assay. The source is immuneACCESS, and TCRdb retained only in-frame sequences with V and J called. Part of the clones is not carried over; for the studies checked, unresolved V genes explain less than half of this, and the remainder is unexplained. The sample records over 80,000 clones, about 79% of which are singletons. The top ten clonotypes cover roughly 4.2% of the sample. Sequencing was carried out using peripheral blood. These receptors all come from a woman in her forties or fifties with acute or convalescent COVID-19.

This CDR3 is CASIMGQGYYEQYF. The CDR3 region has the DNA TGTGCCAGCATTATGGGACAGGGCTACTACGAGCAGTACTTC. V usage is TRBV6-5 and J usage is TRBJ2-7; 9 bases map to TRBD1. Germline values: CDR1 MNHEY, CDR2 SVGAGI. V lost 7 bases and J lost 3; bases outside the gene matches: 7. The CDR3 runs to 14 residues.

This sequence joins TRBV19 and TRBJ1-5, with 8 bases that match TRBD1. J was trimmed by 4 bases and V by 9 bases; bases with no gene match: 8. The CDR3 spans 14 residues. Germline V gene sequence: CDR1 LNHDA, CDR2 SQIVND (reference sequence). Here the CDR3 reads CASLRTGRNQPQHF. CDR3 in DNA: TGTGCCAGCCTTCGGACAGGGCGGAATCAGCCCCAGCATTTT.

The chain employs TRBV5-5 and TRBJ2-3, with TRBD2 matching over 10 bases. Trimming took 2 bases from V and 0 from J; bases not matched to a gene: 3. This CDR3 has 16 amino acids. Germline loops: CDR1 SGHKS, CDR2 YYEKEE (reference sequence). CDR3 nucleotides: TGTGCCAGCAGCTTAGTAGCGGGGGGTAGCACAGATACGCAGTATTTT. Translating gives CASSLVAGGSTDTQYF.

This chain connects TRBV29-1 to TRBJ1-2; D remains unclear. The CDR3 sequence is 12 residues long. Trimming removed 2 bases at V and 11 bases at J, with 15 bases between. Per the germline V gene, CDR1 is SQVTM and CDR2 is ANQGSEA. The DNA for the CDR3 is TGCAGCGTTGAAAAGACGGCTAGCGGGTACACCTTC. Its protein product is CSVEKTASGYTF.

The chain uses TRBV3-1 (or the pseudogene TRBV3-2) and TRBJ2-3; D is possibly TRBD2 (5 bases). This CDR3 region has 13 residues. Per the germline V gene, CDR1 is LGHDT and CDR2 is YNNKEL (reference sequence). Deletions cut 4 bases from V and 6 bases from J, with 11 bases between. The DNA for the CDR3 is TGTGCCAGCAGCCGAACTAGAATTGATACGCAGTATTTT. Protein sequence: CASSRTRIDTQYF.

V and J are TRBV7-9 and TRBJ1-5; possible D gene TRBD1, 5 bases. Germline-derived CDR1 and CDR2 are SEHNR and FQNEAQ (reference sequence). CDR3 length: 14 amino acids. V gave up 6 bases and J gave up 2 bases, with 11 bases separating them. CDR3 sequence reads: CASSTATGNQPQHF. CDR3 nucleotide sequence: TGTGCCAGCAGTACTGCGACAGGCAATCAGCCCCAGCATTTT.

The V and J genes are TRBV2 and TRBJ1-1; possible D gene TRBD1, 6 bases. CDR1 is SNHLY, CDR2 FYNNEI, per germline. This CDR3 contains 12 residues. The V end was cut by 7 bases, the J end by 5 bases, with 11 bases between. CDR3 in DNA: TGTGCCAGCACCAGGGGACGGACTGAAGCTTTCTTT. Translating it yields CASTRGRTEAFF.

The rearrangement links TRBV6-5 to TRBJ2-1, with 11 bases matching TRBD2. The CDR3 covers 15 residues. Trimming cost V 6 bases and J 6 bases; bases outside gene matches: 7. Germline CDR1 is MNHEY and CDR2 is SVGAGI. Written as DNA, the CDR3 is TGTGCCAGCAGCGCTAGCGGGGGGTCGAGCAATGAGCAGTTCTTC. This sequence encodes CASSASGGSSNEQFF.

The V and J genes are TRBV19 and TRBJ1-5; D might be TRBD1 (6 bases). The V gene lost 8 bases and the J gene lost 6 bases, with 14 bases spanning the gap. This CDR3 region has 13 residues. CDR1 is LNHDA, CDR2 SQIVND, per germline (reference sequence). In DNA form, the CDR3 reads TGTGCCAGTGAAGCAGGGGTCGGTCAGCCCCAGCATTTT. Protein sequence: CASEAGVGQPQHF.

V is TRBV2 and J is TRBJ1-5; tentative D call: TRBD1 (6 bases). CDR3 length: 15 residues. CDR1 is SNHLY, CDR2 FYNNEI, per germline. V dropped 6 bases and J dropped 7 bases, with 19 bases sitting between them. CDR3 residues: CASRARTEDRQPQHF. Here the CDR3 DNA reads TGTGCCAGCAGAGCTCGGACAGAGGATCGGCAGCCCCAGCATTTT.

The gene calls are TRBV30 and TRBJ2-7, with 9 bases that match TRBD2. The CDR3 loop spans 16 amino acids. CDR1 is GTSNPN and CDR2 is SVGIG in the germline V gene (reference sequence). Here the CDR3 reads CASTHIPGGGAYEQYF. CDR3 DNA sequence: TGTGCTTCCACTCACATTCCGGGCGGGGGGGCCTACGAGCAGTACTTC.

This clone was detected only a few times. The chain recombines TRBV13 with TRBJ1-1, with TRBD1 matching 8 bases. Trimming removed 0 bases from V and 3 bases from J; junction bases left unmatched: 3. The germline CDR1 and CDR2 sequences are PRHDT and FYEKMQ (reference sequence). The CDR3 extends over 15 amino acids. The chain's CDR3 is CASSLGLQGDTEAFF. The CDR3 region has the DNA TGTGCCAGCAGCTTAGGCCTACAGGGGGACACTGAAGCTTTCTTT.

This chain joins TRBV5-6 and TRBJ1-3; no clear D. The V end was cut by 1 base, the J end by 11 bases, with 13 bases between. Germline loops: CDR1 SGHDT, CDR2 YYEEEE. The CDR3 consists of 13 residues. CDR3 in DNA: TGTGCCAGCAGCTTGAGAAATGGGGAGGCCATATATTTT. This sequence encodes CASSLRNGEAIYF.

This clone was picked up a small number of times. The chain recombines TRBV11-2 with TRBJ1-2, with D perhaps matching TRBD1 (6 bases). The CDR3 has 15 amino acids. Between the trimmed V and J ends, which lost 0 bases and 4 bases, there was a span of 12 bases. In germline, CDR1 is SGHAT, CDR2 FQNNGV. Here the CDR3 reads CASSLDTGTSYGYTF. The CDR3, as DNA: TGTGCCAGCAGCTTAGACACCGGGACATCCTATGGCTACACCTTC.

The CDR3 coding sequence is TGTGCCACCAGCAGACAGACTAGCGGGGGGTATGAGCAGTTCTTC. This encodes CATSRQTSGGYEQFF. This chain connects TRBV15 to TRBJ2-1; 13 nucleotides agree with TRBD2. V lost 2 bases, J lost 8 bases, and 3 bases stayed unmatched. The CDR3 totals 15 residues. Germline V gene lookup returns CDR1 LNHNV and CDR2 YYDKDF (reference sequence).

This chain connects TRBV18 to TRBJ1-5, with D perhaps matching TRBD1 (6 bases). Germline V gene lookup returns CDR1 KGHSH and CDR2 LQKENI. Trimming cost V 5 bases and J 6 bases, with 14 bases left between them. This CDR3 contains 14 residues. This CDR3 is CASSSQGLGQPQHF. The CDR3 bases are TGTGCCAGCTCATCCCAGGGGCTGGGTCAGCCCCAGCATTTT.

At least ten counts were recorded for this clone. Here the CDR3 DNA reads TGCGCCAGCAGCTCCCAAGAAGGGGGCGTCACTGAAGCTTTCTTT. It is translated as CASSSQEGGVTEAFF. The chain has TRBV5-1 and TRBJ1-1; TRBD1 matches at 7 bases. The ends lost 3 bases at V and 4 bases at J; junction bases unmatched: 9. From germline, CDR1 is SGHRS and CDR2 YFSETQ. CDR3 size: 15 residues. The full variable domain, its missing parts supplied by reference TRBV5-1 and TRBJ1-1, is KAGVTQTPRYLIKTRGQQVTLSCSPISGHRSVSWYQQTPGQGLQFLFEYFSETQRNKGNFPGRFSGRQFSNSRSEMNVSTLELGDSALYLCASSSQEGGVTEAFFGQGTRLTVV.

In this sample, this clone turned up a few times. The gene calls are TRBV5-4 and TRBJ1-1; D gene unclear. This CDR3 spans 15 amino acids. Germline V gives CDR1 SGHNT, CDR2 YYREEE (reference sequence). V was clipped by 0 bases and J by 1 base, with 10 bases between them. The CDR3 DNA reads TGTGCCAGCAGCTTGGGTACAAGTGGGAACACTGAAGCTTTCTTT. It encodes CASSLGTSGNTEAFF.

The rearrangement joins TRBV4-1 to TRBJ1-2; 8 bases agree with TRBD1. V lost 4 bases, J lost 4 bases, and 5 bases stayed unmatched. Germline lookup yields CDR1 MGHRA and CDR2 YSYEKL. The CDR3 is 14 amino acids. CDR3 loop: CASSPTGGFYGYTF. CDR3 nucleotide sequence: TGCGCCAGCAGCCCTACAGGGGGATTCTATGGCTACACCTTC.

This clone occurred a few times. The V gene is TRBV7-9, the J gene TRBJ1-4, with 7 nucleotides matching TRBD1. Germline V CDR1 and CDR2: SEHNR, FQNEAQ (reference sequence). The CDR3 length is 15 residues. The V segment lost 2 bases and the J segment 11 bases; nucleotides outside the gene matches: 11. CDR3 region: CASSLKGQVVGKLFF. DNA for the CDR3: TGTGCCAGCAGCTTAAAAGGACAGGTCGTGGGGAAACTGTTTTTT.

This clone was recorded a few times. V gene TRBV6-5 combines with J gene TRBJ1-3, with 7 bases that match TRBD1. Germline V gives CDR1 MNHEY, CDR2 SVGAGI. V lost 6 bases and J lost 2; bases outside the gene matches: 1. The CDR3 covers 13 residues. The CDR3, as DNA: TGTGCCAGCAGCGACAGGGCTGGAAACACCATATATTTT. It specifies CASSDRAGNTIYF.

This chain links TRBV10-3 with TRBJ1-1; maybe TRBD1 (6 bases). V dropped 3 bases and J dropped 1 base, with 9 bases sitting between them. This CDR3 is built from 14 residues. Looked up from germline, CDR1 is ENHRY and CDR2 is SYGVKD. The CDR3 is CAISEGQRNTEAFF. DNA for the CDR3: TGTGCCATCAGTGAAGGACAGCGGAACACTGAAGCTTTCTTT.

CDR3 DNA sequence: TGTGCCAGCAGCCAAGAGGGCGGGGGGGCCACAGATACGCAGTATTTT. It yields the protein CASSQEGGGATDTQYF. The chain employs TRBV4-2 and TRBJ2-3; TRBD2 aligns across 9 bases. J gave up 2 bases and V 0 bases, and 3 bases lay outside the gene matches. Germline V CDR1 and CDR2: LGHNA, YNFKEQ. The CDR3 consists of 16 residues.

The V and J genes are TRBV24-1 and TRBJ1-1; 8 bases align to TRBD1. Trimming took 4 bases from V and 5 from J; bases not matched to a gene: 2. The CDR3 runs to 13 residues. Germline CDR1 KGHDR, CDR2 SFDVKD. The DNA for the CDR3 is TGTGCCACCAGTGAACGGACAGGGACTGAAGCTTTCTTT. This codes for CATSERTGTEAFF.

V is TRBV7-6 and J is TRBJ2-7, with TRBD2 matching over 13 bases. Germline V gene data show CDR1 as SGHVS and CDR2 as FNYEAQ. Losses at the gene ends were 5 bases for V and 0 bases for J; bases not matched to a gene: 16. The CDR3 sequence is 20 residues long. The CDR3 DNA sequence: TGTGCCAGCAGCCCCCTTTCGAGACTAGCGGGGGGTCCGGGCTCCTACGAGCAGTACTTC. Its translation: CASSPLSRLAGGPGSYEQYF.

V gene TRBV28 combines with J gene TRBJ1-2, with 12 bases identical to TRBD1. Trimming cost V 6 bases and J 3 bases; bases outside gene matches: 14. This CDR3 has 18 residues. CDR1 and CDR2 from the germline V gene are MDHEN and SYDVKM. The CDR3 nucleotides read TGTGCCAGCAGACCGGAGGGGGGACAGGGGGCGGTTTACTATGGCTACACCTTC. This translates into CASRPEGGQGAVYYGYTF.

The gene calls are TRBV6-4 and TRBJ1-5, with D perhaps TRBD1 (5 bases). Trimming took 2 bases from V and 3 from J, leaving 17 bases between them. This CDR3 contains 17 residues. Germline values: CDR1 MRHNA, CDR2 SNTAGT. CDR3 loop: CASSDHLPQGHNQPQHF. Written as DNA, the CDR3 is TGTGCCAGCAGTGACCACCTCCCGCAGGGCCACAATCAGCCCCAGCATTTT.

The chain employs TRBV7-2 and TRBJ1-1; 7 positions match TRBD1. Losses at the gene ends were 5 bases for V and 4 bases for J; bases not matched to a gene: 7. The CDR3 has 14 residues. Looked up from germline, CDR1 is SGHTA and CDR2 is FQGNSA. CDR3 bases: TGTGCCAGCAGCCTACAGGGGAGTAGCACTGAAGCTTTCTTT. Translation gives CASSLQGSSTEAFF.

The chain is built from TRBV7-2 and TRBJ2-3; 7 bases map to TRBD2. J lost 0 bases, V lost 3 bases, and 9 bases had no gene match. The CDR3 is made up of 17 amino acids. The germline CDR1 and CDR2 sequences are SGHTA and FQGNSA. DNA of the CDR3: TGTGCCAGCAGCTTGGCTAGCGGTCGATCTAGCACAGATACGCAGTATTTT. Translated: CASSLASGRSSTDTQYF.